This T cell receptor beta chain was retrieved from a study of blood T cell repertoires in COVID-19 (dated by TCRdb to the early 2020s). Study-wide context: Samples from collaborators originated in the United States, Italy and Spain and spanned both the acute and convalescent phases of COVID-19. The material from the prospective study consisted of cDNA or gDNA derived from T cells, B-cell-depleted T cells, or PBMCs. Subjects who had been exposed to COVID-19, were actively infected with it, or had recovered from it provided the deeply sampled blood TCRbeta repertoires that made up the dataset. The repertoires were released in a freely available public database intended as a resource for research on the immune response to SARS-CoV-2. Samples came from the ongoing ImmuneRACE study (first 160 participants) plus 1,254 subjects from 6 global collaborators. Nearly every sample came with metadata listing a de-identified subject ID, COVID-19 status, age in years and sex. Where available, HLA class I and class II types were obtained from metadata supplied by the sample provider rather than from assay-based typing. Study-level results and caveats: Clinical and demographic metadata were provided uncurated, with the amount varying by source and participant.

Each collaborating institution followed its own protocols to collect whole blood in K2EDTA tubes. For TCRbeta analysis, collaborators shipped samples as frozen whole blood, isolated PBMCs, or DNA extracted from either of those sample types. Turning to this clone: Its recognized antigen is unknown. No per-base quality is available; no much larger clone lies one base away.

The V and J ends are trimmed by 1 base and 4 bases, leaving 7 bases between them. The CDR3 goes from the cysteine to the phenylalanine over 13 residues. The sequence is cut down to CDR3 DNA, 39 bases in frame from base 1. CDR1 LNHDA and CDR2 SQIVND are derived from the germline V gene (reference sequence). TCRbeta CDR3 regions were amplified from genomic DNA by means of the immunoSEQ Assay, a bias-controlled multiplex PCR. Turning to the authors' computational methods: The number of nucleated cells in each sample was estimated by amplification of reference gene primers within the assay. To quantify the absolute abundance of each unique TCRbeta CDR3 rearrangement, sequence reads were collapsed and filtered. For each sample, productive Simpson clonality was calculated by taking the square root of Simpson's diversity index across productive rearrangements. TCRdb obtained this table from immuneACCESS and retained in-frame rearrangements with V and J assigned. These tables miss some clones; where compared with another copy, unresolved V genes account for less than half of the shortfall, and the remainder is unexplained. Clone size and the V and J calls come from that table; the DNA yielded D and trimming. For this sample there are over 75,000 clones; roughly 89% appear just once. The ten largest clonotypes hold 5.2% of the sample.

The clonotype was recovered from a woman older than 75 with active COVID-19. The chain uses TRBV19 and TRBJ2-5; the D region possibly corresponds to TRBD2 (5 bases align). The sample was peripheral blood. The CDR3: CASSIVRAETQYF. The DNA sequence is TGTGCCAGTAGTATAGTGAGGGCAGAGACCCAGTACTTC.